There are many counts of the clone carrying this T cell receptor (beta chain). This specimen comes from a study of blood T cell repertoires in COVID-19. J was trimmed by 1 base and V by 1 base; bases with no gene match: 4. Germline V gene data show CDR1 as SGHRS and CDR2 as YFSETQ. This CDR3 is 16 amino acids long. The protocol was immunoSEQ multiplex PCR, while the TCRdb copy is restricted to in-frame clones and leaves out a portion. The table lists 150,000 to 200,000 clones, roughly nine tenths of them singletons, with about 1.9% in the top ten. This chain joins TRBV5-1 and TRBJ2-2, with 7 nucleotides matching TRBD2. Sequencing was done on a sample of peripheral blood. The clonotype comes from a man aged 18 to 30 who had recovered from COVID-19. CDR3 coding DNA: TGCGCCAGCAGCTTGCTGGCTAGCGGGAACACCGGGGAGCTGTTTTTT. Amino acid sequence: CASSLLASGNTGELFF.